Following are 13 T cell receptor beta chains from one sample sequenced in a study of blood T cells in healthy people across ages. Combining a sample-barcoded 5' primer with a J-beta primer mix, a second PCR ran for about 6 to 12 cycles. TCRdb reanalysed the 5' RACE reads using MiXCR and keeps one entry per CDR3 protein. In the table there are fewer than 1.5 million distinct CDR3 sequences, around 39% of which are singletons. Input material: blood. These receptors were collected from a woman between 18 and 29 years old in good health.

The V call is TRBV5-1, the J call TRBJ1-1; D unresolved. The germline gives CDR1 SGHRS, CDR2 YFSETQ. The length of the CDR3 is 13 residues. V was shortened by 3 bases and J by 6 bases, with 12 bases between the two germline ends. The DNA for the CDR3 is TGCGCCAGCAGCTCCGTAGGCCAGTCTGAAGCTTTCTTT. Its protein is CASSSVGQSEAFF.

V and J are TRBV3-1 and TRBJ1-5; weak D call: TRBD1 (5 bases). The CDR3 is 17 amino acids. Deletions cut 3 bases from V and 4 bases from J, with 19 bases between. Germline V CDR1 and CDR2: LGHDT, YNNKEL (reference sequence). CDR3 sequence reads: CASSHSPVGGGNQPQHF. CDR3 sequence (DNA): TGTGCCAGCAGCCACTCCCCAGTTGGGGGGGGGAATCAGCCCCAGCATTTT.

This clonotype was observed a handful of times. V and J are TRBV2 and TRBJ2-2; either TRBD1 or TRBD2 may supply D (5 bases each). The V end lost 6 bases, the J end lost 0 bases, and 11 bases lay between the germline ends. Per germline, CDR1 SNHLY and CDR2 FYNNEI. This CDR3 is 15 amino acids long. CDR3 region: CASRLRDANTGELFF. DNA for the CDR3: TGTGCCAGCAGGCTTAGGGACGCGAACACCGGGGAGCTGTTTTTT. The complete variable domain, with remaining parts taken from reference TRBV2 and TRBJ2-2, reads EPEVTQTPSHQVTQMGQEVILRCVPISNHLYFYWYRQILGQKVEFLVSFYNNEISEKSEIFDDQFSVERPDGSNFTLKIRSTKLEDSAMYFCASRLRDANTGELFFGEGSRLTVL.

This rearrangement joins TRBV7-6 to TRBJ2-1; 10 bases line up with TRBD2. Trimming took 3 bases from V and 8 from J; bases not matched to a gene: 7. The CDR3 is made up of 15 amino acids. Germline-derived CDR1 and CDR2 are SGHVS and FNYEAQ. The CDR3: CASSFSASGSDEQFF. The CDR3 DNA reads TGTGCCAGCAGCTTCTCCGCTAGCGGGAGCGATGAGCAGTTCTTC.

This clonotype was observed a single time. This rearrangement joins TRBV5-1 to TRBJ2-5, with D possibly being TRBD2 (6 bases). The CDR3 sequence is 15 residues long. The V and J ends lost 0 bases and 0 bases respectively, with 9 bases between them. Germline CDR1 is SGHRS and CDR2 is YFSETQ. The CDR3, as DNA: TGCGCCAGCAGCTTGGGACTAGACCACCAAGAGACCCAGTACTTC. This translates into CASSLGLDHQETQYF.

The chain combines TRBV6-6 with TRBJ2-3; D is uncertain. CDR3 length equals 12 residues. V lost 4 bases and J 8 bases, leaving 10 bases between the germline ends. Germline loops: CDR1 MNHNY, CDR2 SVGAGI (reference sequence). For the CDR3, the DNA is TGTGCCAGCAGTTCCGAGATTGGTACGCAGTATTTT. As protein: CASSSEIGTQYF.

The chain recombines TRBV6-2 or TRBV6-3 with TRBJ2-1; 8 bases align to TRBD2. After removal of 0 bases from V and 3 bases from J, the junction contained 7 bases not matched to a gene. This CDR3 contains 17 residues. CDR1 MNHEY and CDR2 SVGEGT come from the germline V gene. For the CDR3, the DNA is TGTGCCAGCAGTTACTCGGGAGATCTAGCGGGCTACAATGAGCAGTTCTTC. Amino acids: CASSYSGDLAGYNEQFF.

In its sample, this clonotype was seen a few times. CDR3 sequence reads: CSARSTVTGELFF. DNA for the CDR3: TGCAGTGCTAGATCGACGGTCACCGGGGAGCTGTTTTTT. This chain joins TRBV20-1 and TRBJ2-2; no definite D call. Trimming pared 2 bases from V and 4 bases from J, leaving 8 bases between. In germline, CDR1 is DFQATT, CDR2 SNEGSKA (reference sequence). This CDR3 contains 13 residues.

The chain joins TRBV12-3 or TRBV12-4 to TRBJ2-1, with unresolved D. V was shortened by 3 bases and J by 10 bases, with 10 bases between the two germline ends. The CDR3 has 12 amino acids. The CDR3 DNA reads TGTGCCAGCAGTTTTCTCCCAAGGGAGCAGTTCTTC. This translates into CASSFLPREQFF.

Worth noting for this clonotype: This may stem from a read error, because a much larger clone lies one nucleotide away. The chain carries TRBV2 and TRBJ2-1, with 8 bases that match TRBD1. Near its end, the DNA agrees better with TRBJ2-7, so the J call may be wrong. CDR1 is SNHLY and CDR2 is FYNNEI in the germline V gene. This CDR3 spans 15 amino acids. The CDR3 spells CASSKLQGAYNEQYF. The CDR3 DNA sequence: TGTGCCAGCAGTAAACTCCAGGGGGCCTACAATGAGCAGTACTTC.

V and J are TRBV9 and TRBJ2-6; D unresolved. Trimming left V 0 bases short and J 1 base short, with 8 bases between. The CDR3 sequence is 16 residues long. From germline, CDR1 is SGDLS and CDR2 YYNGEE. In DNA, the CDR3 is TGTGCCAGCAGCGTAGGAGCAGAGTCTGGGGCCAACGTCCTGACTTTC. This encodes CASSVGAESGANVLTF.

V is TRBV10-2 and J is TRBJ2-3; TRBD2 matches at 8 bases. Germline lookup yields CDR1 WSHSY and CDR2 SAAADI. V dropped 6 bases and J dropped 2; count of bases not matched to a gene: 13. The CDR3 loop spans 17 amino acids. This chain's CDR3 is CASRPHRGAGDTDTQYF. CDR3 nucleotide sequence: TGCGCCAGCAGGCCCCACCGGGGAGCGGGAGACACAGATACGCAGTATTTT.

V gene TRBV24-1 combines with J gene TRBJ2-3; D is ambiguous. V shed 3 bases and J shed 3 bases, with 3 bases lying between them. Germline V CDR1 and CDR2: KGHDR, SFDVKD. The CDR3 is made up of 12 amino acids. CDR3 coding DNA: TGTGCCACCAGTGATGCAACAGATACGCAGTATTTT. Amino acid sequence: CATSDATDTQYF.